A selection of T cell receptor beta chains follows, all from one sample in a study of blood T cells in healthy people across ages. TCRdb fed the 5' RACE reads into MiXCR, producing one record per CDR3 protein. The sample carries 1.5 million to 2 million distinct CDR3 sequences, 28% recorded once. Sequencing used blood. Source of these receptors: a woman aged 30 to 39 in good health. CDR3s include the opening cysteine and the closing phenylalanine or tryptophan. The D gene is left open where the match is weak. Only part of the rows carry a size: once, few, many, or a class if the clone is expanded.

TRBV12-3/TRBV12-4	-	TRBJ2-1	few	TGTGCCACGAAGGACAGCTACAATGAGCAGTTCTTC	CATKDSYNEQFF
TRBV7-2	-	TRBJ1-6	-	TGTGCCAGCAGCCCTGGGCGGGGAGGTTCACCCCTCCACTTT	CASSPGRGGSPLHF
TRBV24-1	-	TRBJ2-3	-	TGTGCCACCAGTGAGGACCTCACAGATACGCAGTATTTT	CATSEDLTDTQYF
TRBV11-2	-	TRBJ1-6	few	TGTGCCAGCAGCTCCCAACGACGGGAACCCCTCCACTTT	CASSSQRREPLHF
TRBV10-1	-	TRBJ1-5	few	TGCGCCAGCGTGGGAGGACAGCATAGCAATCAGCCCCAGCATTTT	CASVGGQHSNQPQHF
TRBV9	TRBD1	TRBJ2-1	few	TGTGCCAGCAGCGTGGACAGGGGGGAACACAATGAGCAGTTCTTC	CASSVDRGEHNEQFF
TRBV12-3/TRBV12-4	-	TRBJ2-6	many	TGTGCCAGCAGTTTCGGTGTCTCTGGGGCCAACGTCCTGACTTTC	CASSFGVSGANVLTF
TRBV20-1	-	TRBJ2-1	-	TGCAGTGCTAGAGAGGTCTGGGGCAATGAGCAGTTCTTC	CSAREVWGNEQFF
TRBV10-3	TRBD1	TRBJ2-7	many	TGTGCCATCAGTGATGGGGACAGAGTCCTGGGCGAGCAGTACTTC	CAISDGDRVLGEQYF
TRBV6-2/TRBV6-3	TRBD2	TRBJ2-1	-	TGTGCCAGCAAGTCTAGCGGGAGCAATGAGCAGTTCTTC	CASKSSGSNEQFF
TRBV2	-	TRBJ2-4	-	TGTGCCAGTTCGGATGGGGTGAATGAGCAGTACTTC	CASSDGVNEQYF
TRBV27	-	TRBJ2-7	-	TGTGCCAGCAGTTTTCGACAGGACCCCTACGAGCAGTACTTC	CASSFRQDPYEQYF
TRBV18	-	TRBJ2-1	-	TGTGCCAGCTCCCGGACAGTTTACGAGCAGTTCTTC	CASSRTVYEQFF
TRBV5-5	-	TRBJ2-5	few	TGTGCCAGCAGCTTGGCCCCGACGGGTAGCGCCCAAGAGACCCAGTACTTC	CASSLAPTGSAQETQYF
TRBV20-1	-	TRBJ2-1	many	TGCAGTGTTCAACTCCCTGGTCGTCCACTAGGACTGAATTACAATGAGCAGTTCTTC	CSVQLPGRPLGLNYNEQFF
TRBV12-3/TRBV12-4	-	TRBJ2-1	-	TGTGCCAGCAGTTTAGCCGACTCATCCCCGGGAGTGGGGGGTGAGCAGTTCTTC	CASSLADSSPGVGGEQFF
TRBV2	-	TRBJ2-7	few	TGTGCCAGCAGTAAGGCAGGGGACGAGCAGTACTTC	CASSKAGDEQYF
TRBV5-5	TRBD2	TRBJ2-3	-	TGTGCCAGCAGGCGAGGACTAGACTACACAGATACGCAGTATTTT	CASRRGLDYTDTQYF
TRBV5-5	-	TRBJ1-1	-	TGTGCCAGCAGCTTTCTCGGGGACTCAGCGACGAACACTGAAGCTTTCTTT	CASSFLGDSATNTEAFF
TRBV5-4	TRBD2	TRBJ2-3	-	TGTGCCAGCAGCCCCGGGGGACTAGCGGGTGGTACGCAGTATTTT	CASSPGGLAGGTQYF
TRBV9	TRBD2	TRBJ2-1	few	TGTGCCAGCAGCGTAAAAGCGGGGGGGCCGCATGAGCAGTTCTTC	CASSVKAGGPHEQFF
TRBV4-1	TRBD1	TRBJ1-5	many	TGCGCCAGCAGCCAAGATCCAGGGGGACGGCCCCAGCATTTT	CASSQDPGGRPQHF
TRBV11-2	-	TRBJ2-1	-	TGTGCCAGCAGCTCCCCCGGGAGCAGCTCCTACAATGAGCAGTTCTTC	CASSSPGSSSYNEQFF
TRBV5-6	-	TRBJ1-2	-	TGTGCCAGCAGCTTGGACAGGGAGAATGGCTACACCTTC	CASSLDRENGYTF
TRBV20-1	TRBD2	TRBJ2-4	few	TGCAGTGCTAGAGGCGGACCAGCGGGAGGGTCTGTAAACATTCAGTACTTC	CSARGGPAGGSVNIQYF
TRBV6-5	-	TRBJ1-2	-	TGTGTCAGCAGTTACTACGGACAGTCCTATGGCTACACCTTC	CVSSYYGQSYGYTF
TRBV5-5	-	TRBJ2-1	-	TGTGCCAGCAGCGGAGGGCCCGGACAGGCTTATGAGCAGTTCTTC	CASSGGPGQAYEQFF
TRBV12-3/TRBV12-4	-	TRBJ1-6	-	TGTGCCAGCAGTCCCCGACAACAGGCCTCACCCCTCCACTTT	CASSPRQQASPLHF
TRBV20-1	-	TRBJ1-4	few	TGCAGTGCTAGTATATATGCAACTAATGAAAAACTGTTTTTT	CSASIYATNEKLFF
TRBV20-1	-	TRBJ2-3	-	TGCAGTGCCCCCGGTCCGGGACAACTTAGCACAGATACGCAGTATTTT	CSAPGPGQLSTDTQYF
TRBV7-2	-	TRBJ1-2	-	TGTGCCAGCAGCTTAGAATGGGGCTATGGCTACACCTTC	CASSLEWGYGYTF
TRBV20-1	-	TRBJ1-1	-	TGCAGTGCTAGAACGGATTCGAAGACCGAAGCTTTCTTT	CSARTDSKTEAFF
TRBV5-1	-	TRBJ2-1	-	TGCGTCAGCAGCTTGGACAAGGGTGAGCAGTTCTTC	CVSSLDKGEQFF
TRBV5-1	TRBD1	TRBJ2-3	-	TGCGCCAGCAGCTTGGGGGGGACAGGGAGAGATACGCAGTATTTT	CASSLGGTGRDTQYF
TRBV15	TRBD2	TRBJ2-5	few	TGTGCCACCAGGGCCCTAGCGGGGGTGGAGACCCAGTACTTC	CATRALAGVETQYF
TRBV4-3	TRBD1	TRBJ2-5	-	TGCGCCAGCAGCCAAGATTTCAGCAGGGGGGAGACCCAGTACTTC	CASSQDFSRGETQYF
TRBV14	-	TRBJ1-1	-	TGTGCCAGCAGCCAAGATGCGGGGCGCCCACTTAGCACTGAAGCTTTCTTT	CASSQDAGRPLSTEAFF
TRBV28	-	TRBJ2-7	many	TGTGCCAGCAGTTTTTTGGCCTCCGGGACAAACGACGAGCAGTACTTC	CASSFLASGTNDEQYF
TRBV7-9	-	TRBJ2-5	many	TGTGCCAGCAGCCCAGCTCAGTACCAAGAGACCCAGTACTTC	CASSPAQYQETQYF
TRBV28	-	TRBJ2-2	few	TGTGCCAGCAGTTTTGCATCCCCCGGGGAGCTGTTTTTT	CASSFASPGELFF
TRBV20-1	-	TRBJ1-2	-	TGCAGTGCTTCCCAGGGTAACTATGGCTACACCTTC	CSASQGNYGYTF
TRBV25-1	TRBD2	TRBJ2-7	few	TGTGCCAGCAGTGACCCCCTAGCGGGAGGTATCGAGCAGTACTTC	CASSDPLAGGIEQYF
TRBV24-1	TRBD2	TRBJ2-1	-	TGTGCCACCAGTAGCGGGCGGGGGGGCTCCTACAATGAGCAGTTCTTC	CATSSGRGGSYNEQFF
TRBV9	TRBD2	TRBJ2-1	-	TGTGCCAGCAGCCCCACCGGGACTAGCAATGAGCAGTTCTTC	CASSPTGTSNEQFF
TRBV9	-	TRBJ2-7	-	TGTGCCAGCAGCGCACTACAGGGTACCGAGCAGTACTTC	CASSALQGTEQYF
TRBV28	-	TRBJ2-1	-	TGTGCCAGCAGTTTCCCTAGCGCAGCCTACAATGAGCAGTTCTTC	CASSFPSAAYNEQFF
TRBV27	-	TRBJ2-7	-	TGTGCCAGCAGGGATCTAGACAGGACTTACGAGCAGTACTTC	CASRDLDRTYEQYF
TRBV7-2	-	TRBJ2-1	-	TGTGCCAGCAGCCTGGACAGATCCTACAATAAGCAGTTCTTC	CASSLDRSYNKQFF
TRBV10-3	-	TRBJ1-5	few	TGTGCCATCAGCCAAACCGGGACATCGGGCAATCAGCCCCAGCATTTT	CAISQTGTSGNQPQHF
TRBV5-1	-	TRBJ1-6	-	TGCGCCAGCAGCTTGGAAGGGTATGGGTCACCCCTCCACTTT	CASSLEGYGSPLHF
TRBV29-1	-	TRBJ2-7	many	TGCAGCGTTCGACAGCCACCCTACGAGCAGTACTTC	CSVRQPPYEQYF